This entry concerns a single T cell receptor beta chain. Its antigen remains unknown. The PCR made use of 60 Vbeta and 13 Jbeta primers. Here immunoSEQ multiplex PCR was the method, and the copy in TCRdb shows in-frame clones only, minus some. The sample includes about 210,000 clones. The data derive from a study of cytomegalovirus exposure and HLA in healthy donors. The study's findings and limits: The authors enumerated over 150 TCR beta chains as linked to cytomegalovirus.

V was clipped by 3 bases and J by 7 bases, with 13 bases between them. Germline CDR1 and CDR2: MDHEN and SYDVKM. The CDR3 sequence is 14 residues long. Donors showed nominal health when sampled, although they likely had unrecorded immune exposures. The chain combines TRBV28 with TRBJ2-1; D call uncertain. Sequenced input: PBMCs. This TCR derives from a woman in her twenties or thirties in good health and CMV-seropositive. The CDR3 DNA is TGTGCCAGCAGTTTTCACATCGCACAAAATGAGCAGTTCTTC. Amino acids: CASSFHIAQNEQFF.